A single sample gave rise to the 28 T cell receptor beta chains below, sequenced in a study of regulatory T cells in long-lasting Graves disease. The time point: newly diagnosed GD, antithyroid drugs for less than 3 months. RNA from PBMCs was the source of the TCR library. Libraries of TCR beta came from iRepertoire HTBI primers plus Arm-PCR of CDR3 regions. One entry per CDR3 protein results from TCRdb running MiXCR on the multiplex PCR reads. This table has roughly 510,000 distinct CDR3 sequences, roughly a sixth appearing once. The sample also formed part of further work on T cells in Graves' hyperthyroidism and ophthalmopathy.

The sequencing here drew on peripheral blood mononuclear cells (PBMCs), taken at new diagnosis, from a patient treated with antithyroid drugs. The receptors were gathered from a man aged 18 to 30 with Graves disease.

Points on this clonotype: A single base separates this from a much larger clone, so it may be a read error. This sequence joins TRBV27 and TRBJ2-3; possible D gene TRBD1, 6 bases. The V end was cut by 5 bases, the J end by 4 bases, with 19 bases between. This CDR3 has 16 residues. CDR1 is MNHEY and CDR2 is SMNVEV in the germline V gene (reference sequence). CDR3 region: CASSIDLGGRADTQYF. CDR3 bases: TGTGCCAGCAGTATAGACCTAGGGGGTCGGGCAGATACGCAGTATTTT.

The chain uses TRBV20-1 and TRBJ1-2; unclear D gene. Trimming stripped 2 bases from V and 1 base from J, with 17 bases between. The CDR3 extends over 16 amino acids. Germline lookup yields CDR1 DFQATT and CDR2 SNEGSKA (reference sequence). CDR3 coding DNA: TGCAGTGCTAGAAGAGGCGGTACAGTGATTAACTATGGCTACACCTTC. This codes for CSARRGGTVINYGYTF.

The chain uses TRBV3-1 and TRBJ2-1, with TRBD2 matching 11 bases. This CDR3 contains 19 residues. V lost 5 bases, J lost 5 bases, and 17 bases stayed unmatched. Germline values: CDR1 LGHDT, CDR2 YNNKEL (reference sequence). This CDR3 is CASSIPGLAAPGENNEQFF. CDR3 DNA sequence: TGTGCCAGCAGCATACCGGGACTAGCGGCCCCCGGGGAGAACAATGAGCAGTTCTTC.

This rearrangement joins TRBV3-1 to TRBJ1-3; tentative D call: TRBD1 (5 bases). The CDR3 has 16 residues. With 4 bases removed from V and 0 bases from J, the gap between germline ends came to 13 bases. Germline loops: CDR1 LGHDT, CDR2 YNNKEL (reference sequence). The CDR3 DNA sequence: TGTGCCAGCAGCCCGAAGAGAAGGGGCTCTGGAAACACCATATATTTT. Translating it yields CASSPKRRGSGNTIYF.

CDR3 in amino acids: CASGPGQASSGELFF. Here the CDR3 DNA reads TGTGCCAGCGGACCGGGACAGGCGAGTTCCGGGGAGCTGTTTTTT. V and J are TRBV27 and TRBJ2-2; TRBD1 matches at 8 bases. Germline assignment: CDR1 MNHEY and CDR2 SMNVEV (reference sequence). V shed 8 bases, J shed 6 bases, and the junction held 11 bases outside the gene matches. The CDR3 has 15 residues.

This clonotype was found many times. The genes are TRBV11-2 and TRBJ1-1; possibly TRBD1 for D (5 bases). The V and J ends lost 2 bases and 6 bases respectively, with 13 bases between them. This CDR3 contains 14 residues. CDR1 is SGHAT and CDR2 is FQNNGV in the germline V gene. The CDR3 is CASSLPGPAPEAFF. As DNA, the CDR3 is TGTGCCAGCAGCTTACCGGGGCCCGCGCCTGAAGCTTTCTTT.

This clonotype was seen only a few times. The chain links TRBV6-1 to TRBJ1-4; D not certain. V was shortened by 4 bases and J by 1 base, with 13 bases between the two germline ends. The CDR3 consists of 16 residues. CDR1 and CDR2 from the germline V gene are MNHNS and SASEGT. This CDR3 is CASSGLLAGTNEKLFF. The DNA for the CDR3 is TGTGCCAGCAGTGGGCTATTGGCGGGAACTAATGAAAAACTGTTTTTT.

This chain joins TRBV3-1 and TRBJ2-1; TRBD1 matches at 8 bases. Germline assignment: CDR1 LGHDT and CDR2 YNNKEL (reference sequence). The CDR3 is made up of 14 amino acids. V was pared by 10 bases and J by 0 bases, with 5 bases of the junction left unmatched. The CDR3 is CATGQASSYNEQFF. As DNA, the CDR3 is TGTGCCACGGGACAGGCCAGCTCCTACAATGAGCAGTTCTTC.

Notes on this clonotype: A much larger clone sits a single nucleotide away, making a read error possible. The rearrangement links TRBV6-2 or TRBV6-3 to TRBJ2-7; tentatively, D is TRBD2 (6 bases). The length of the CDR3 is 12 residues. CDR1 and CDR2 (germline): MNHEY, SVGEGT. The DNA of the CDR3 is TGTGCCAGCACACGGGGGTACTACAAGCAGTACTTC. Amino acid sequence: CASTRGYYKQYF.

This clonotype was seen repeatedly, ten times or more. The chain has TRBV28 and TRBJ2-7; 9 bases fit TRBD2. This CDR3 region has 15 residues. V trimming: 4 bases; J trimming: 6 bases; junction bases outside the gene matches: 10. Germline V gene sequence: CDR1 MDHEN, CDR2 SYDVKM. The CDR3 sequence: CASSSAGGRVSEQYF. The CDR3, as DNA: TGTGCCAGCAGTTCCGCTGGCGGGAGGGTCAGCGAGCAGTACTTC.

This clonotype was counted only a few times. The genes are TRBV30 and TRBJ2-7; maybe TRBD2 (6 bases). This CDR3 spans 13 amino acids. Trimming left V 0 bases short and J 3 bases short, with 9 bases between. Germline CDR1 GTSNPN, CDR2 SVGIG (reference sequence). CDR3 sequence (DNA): TGTGCCTGGAGTGTTGCGGGATTCTACGAGCAGTACTTC. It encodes CAWSVAGFYEQYF.

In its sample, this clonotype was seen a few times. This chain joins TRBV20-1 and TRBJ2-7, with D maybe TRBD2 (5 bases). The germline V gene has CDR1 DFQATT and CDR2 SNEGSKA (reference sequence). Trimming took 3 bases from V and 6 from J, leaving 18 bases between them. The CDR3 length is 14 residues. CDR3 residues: CSASFSYSAGEQYF. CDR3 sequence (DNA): TGCAGTGCTAGTTTCAGCTATAGCGCCGGCGAGCAGTACTTC.

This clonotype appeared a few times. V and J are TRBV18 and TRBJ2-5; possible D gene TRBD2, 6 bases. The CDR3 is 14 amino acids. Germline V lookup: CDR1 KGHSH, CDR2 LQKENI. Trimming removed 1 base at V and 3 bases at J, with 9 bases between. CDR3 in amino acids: CASSPQGGEETQYF. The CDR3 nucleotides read TGTGCCAGCTCACCACAGGGAGGAGAAGAGACCCAGTACTTC.

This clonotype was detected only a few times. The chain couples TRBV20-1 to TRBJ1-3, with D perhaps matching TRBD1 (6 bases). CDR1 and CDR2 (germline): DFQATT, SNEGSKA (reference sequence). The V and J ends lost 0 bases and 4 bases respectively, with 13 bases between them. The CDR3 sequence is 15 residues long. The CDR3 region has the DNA TGCAGTGCTAGAGATGGGGGGCTGTGGGGAAACACCATATATTTT. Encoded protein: CSARDGGLWGNTIYF.

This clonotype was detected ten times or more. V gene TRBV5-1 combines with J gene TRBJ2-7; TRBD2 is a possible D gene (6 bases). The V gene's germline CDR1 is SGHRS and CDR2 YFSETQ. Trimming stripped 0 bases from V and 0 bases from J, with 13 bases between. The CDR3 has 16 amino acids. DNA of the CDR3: TGCGCCAGCAGCTTGGATTTCGGGGGAGGCTCCTACGAGCAGTACTTC. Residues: CASSLDFGGGSYEQYF.

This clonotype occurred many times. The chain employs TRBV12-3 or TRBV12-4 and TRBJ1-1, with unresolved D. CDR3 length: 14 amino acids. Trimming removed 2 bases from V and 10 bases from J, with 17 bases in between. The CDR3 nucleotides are TGTGCCAGCAGTTTACAATCCCAGCCGGTACCAGCTTTCTTT. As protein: CASSLQSQPVPAFF.

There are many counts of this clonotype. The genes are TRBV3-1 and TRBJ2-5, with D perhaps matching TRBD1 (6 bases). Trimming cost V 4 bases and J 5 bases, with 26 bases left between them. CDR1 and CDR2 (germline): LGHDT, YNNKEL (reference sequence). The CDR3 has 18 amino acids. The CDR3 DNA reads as TGTGCCAGCAGCCCACTGTCATGGGGGCAGAGGTTACGTGAGACCCAGTACTTC. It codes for CASSPLSWGQRLRETQYF.

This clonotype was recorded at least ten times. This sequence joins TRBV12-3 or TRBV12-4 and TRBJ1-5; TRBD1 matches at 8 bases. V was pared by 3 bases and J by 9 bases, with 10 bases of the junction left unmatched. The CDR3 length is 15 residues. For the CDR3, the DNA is TGTGCCAGCAGTTTCCGGAGGACAGGGCTCTGGCCCCAGCATTTT. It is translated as CASSFRRTGLWPQHF.

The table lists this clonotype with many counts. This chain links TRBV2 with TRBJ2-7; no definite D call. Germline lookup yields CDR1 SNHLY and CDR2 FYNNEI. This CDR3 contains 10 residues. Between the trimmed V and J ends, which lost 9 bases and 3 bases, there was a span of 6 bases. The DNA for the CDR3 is TGTGCCAGTCAAAGCTACGAGCAGTACTTC. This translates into CASQSYEQYF.

This chain's CDR3 is CASSLGGQGTTGELFF. The CDR3 nucleotides are TGCGCCAGCAGCTTGGGGGGACAGGGGACCACCGGGGAGCTGTTTTTT. V usage is TRBV5-1 and J usage is TRBJ2-2; TRBD1 matches at 10 bases. The CDR3 covers 16 residues. V lost 0 bases, J lost 4 bases, and 3 bases stayed unmatched. Germline CDR1 SGHRS, CDR2 YFSETQ.

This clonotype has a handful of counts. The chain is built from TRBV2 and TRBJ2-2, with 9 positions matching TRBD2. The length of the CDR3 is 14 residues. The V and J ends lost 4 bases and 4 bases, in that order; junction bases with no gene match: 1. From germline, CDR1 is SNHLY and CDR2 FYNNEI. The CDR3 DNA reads TGTGCCAGCAGTGGTAGCGGGAGCACCGGGGAGCTGTTTTTT. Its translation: CASSGSGSTGELFF.

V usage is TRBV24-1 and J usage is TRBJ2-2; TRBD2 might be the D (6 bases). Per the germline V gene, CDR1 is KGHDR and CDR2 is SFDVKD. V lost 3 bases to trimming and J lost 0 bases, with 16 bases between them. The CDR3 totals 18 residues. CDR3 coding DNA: TGTGCCACCAGTGATACGTACGACGGACTAACGAACACCGGGGAGCTGTTTTTT. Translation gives CATSDTYDGLTNTGELFF.

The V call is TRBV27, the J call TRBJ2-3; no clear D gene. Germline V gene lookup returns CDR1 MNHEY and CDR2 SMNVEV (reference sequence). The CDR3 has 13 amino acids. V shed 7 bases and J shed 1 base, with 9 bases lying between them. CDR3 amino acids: CASTRLGTDTQYF. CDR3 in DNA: TGTGCCAGCACTCGGCTGGGCACAGATACGCAGTATTTT.

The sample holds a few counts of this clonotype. CDR3 bases: TGTGCCAGCAGCTTAGACCCCGAGAGGAATGAAAAACTGTTTTTT. Protein product: CASSLDPERNEKLFF. The rearrangement links TRBV11-2 to TRBJ1-4; D is ambiguous. The CDR3 has 15 amino acids. Germline loops: CDR1 SGHAT, CDR2 FQNNGV. With 0 bases removed from V and 5 bases from J, the gap between germline ends came to 10 bases.

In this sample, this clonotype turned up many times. The CDR3 sequence is CATNPEAFF. In nucleotides, the CDR3 is TGTGCCACCAACCCTGAAGCTTTCTTT. This chain links TRBV24-1 with TRBJ1-1; D is unresolved. Germline lookup yields CDR1 KGHDR and CDR2 SFDVKD. CDR3 length equals 9 residues. Trimming removed 8 bases at V and 6 bases at J, with 3 bases between.

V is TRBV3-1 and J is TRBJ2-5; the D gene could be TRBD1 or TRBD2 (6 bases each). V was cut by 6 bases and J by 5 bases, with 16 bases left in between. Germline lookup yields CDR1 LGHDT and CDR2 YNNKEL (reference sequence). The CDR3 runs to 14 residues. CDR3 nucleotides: TGTGCCAGCAGGTCACCGGGGGCGGGGGAGACCCAGTACTTC. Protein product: CASRSPGAGETQYF.

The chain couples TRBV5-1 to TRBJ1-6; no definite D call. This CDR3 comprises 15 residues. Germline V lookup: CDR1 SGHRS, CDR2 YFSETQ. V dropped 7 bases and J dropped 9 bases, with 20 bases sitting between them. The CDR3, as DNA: TGCGCCAGCGCGGGAGGTCAAGGGTATGGTTCACCCCTCCACTTT. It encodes CASAGGQGYGSPLHF.

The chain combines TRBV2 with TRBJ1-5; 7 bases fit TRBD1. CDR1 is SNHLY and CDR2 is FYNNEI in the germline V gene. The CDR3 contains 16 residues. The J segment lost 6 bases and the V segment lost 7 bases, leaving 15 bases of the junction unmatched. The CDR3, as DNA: TGTGCCAGCACCCCCGGGACAGCCTATGGGGCTCAGCCCCAGCATTTT. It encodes CASTPGTAYGAQPQHF.